This T cell receptor beta chain came from a study of T cell responses to AZD1222 COVID-19 vaccine. Profiling relied on immunoSEQ multiplex PCR, and the TCRdb table lists in-frame clones only, not all of them. The profile shows 150,000 or so clones, under 95% of them singletons. The CDR3 contains 12 residues. CDR1 is MNHNY, CDR2 SVGAGI, per germline (reference sequence). V was cut by 7 bases and J by 4 bases, with 8 bases left in between. Of note for this clone: The antigen is not known.

Broader study findings: Baseline seropositivity occurred in only a handful of AZD1222 recipients.

The rearrangement joins TRBV6-6 to TRBJ1-5, with D unclear. The sequencing used peripheral blood, collected on day 0 of AZD1222 vaccination. This sequence originates from an adult in good health. As DNA, the CDR3 is TGTGCCAGCAAATCCGTTAATCAGCCCCAGCATTTT. Translation: CASKSVNQPQHF.